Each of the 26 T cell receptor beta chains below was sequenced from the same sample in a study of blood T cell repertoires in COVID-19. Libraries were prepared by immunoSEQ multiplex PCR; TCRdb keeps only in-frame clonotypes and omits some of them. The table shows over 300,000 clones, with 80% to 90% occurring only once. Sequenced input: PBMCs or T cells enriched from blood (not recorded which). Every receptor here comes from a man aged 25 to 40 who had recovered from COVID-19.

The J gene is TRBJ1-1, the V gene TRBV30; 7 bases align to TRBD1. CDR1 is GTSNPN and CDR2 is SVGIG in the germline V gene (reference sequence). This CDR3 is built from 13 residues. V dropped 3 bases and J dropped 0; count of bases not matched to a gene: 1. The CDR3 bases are TGTGCCTGGAGAACAGGGGTGAACACTGAAGCTTTCTTT. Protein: CAWRTGVNTEAFF.

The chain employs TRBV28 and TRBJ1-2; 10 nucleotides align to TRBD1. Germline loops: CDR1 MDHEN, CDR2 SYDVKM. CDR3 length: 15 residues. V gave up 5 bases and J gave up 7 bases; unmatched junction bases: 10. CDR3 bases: TGTGCCAGCAGTCTCCCCCCGGGGACAGGGGCTGGCTACACCTTC. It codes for CASSLPPGTGAGYTF.

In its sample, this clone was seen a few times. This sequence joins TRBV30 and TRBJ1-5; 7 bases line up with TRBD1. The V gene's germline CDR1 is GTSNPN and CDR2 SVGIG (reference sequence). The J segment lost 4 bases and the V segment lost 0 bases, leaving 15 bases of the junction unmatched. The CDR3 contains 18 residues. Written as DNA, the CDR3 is TGTGCCTGGAGTGTACGTGGACGGGGACAGTTTTGGAATCAGCCCCAGCATTTT. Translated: CAWSVRGRGQFWNQPQHF.

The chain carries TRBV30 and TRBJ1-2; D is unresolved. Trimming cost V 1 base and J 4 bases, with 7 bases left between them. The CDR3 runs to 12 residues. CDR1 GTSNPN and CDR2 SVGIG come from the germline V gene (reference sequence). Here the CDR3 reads CAWSGAGYGYTF. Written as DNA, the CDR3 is TGTGCCTGGAGTGGGGCAGGCTATGGCTACACCTTC.

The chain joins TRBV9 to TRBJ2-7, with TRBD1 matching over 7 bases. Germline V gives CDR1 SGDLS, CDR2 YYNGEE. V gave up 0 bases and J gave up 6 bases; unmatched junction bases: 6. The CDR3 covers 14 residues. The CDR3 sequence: CASSVDLAGGEQYF. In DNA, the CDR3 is TGTGCCAGCAGCGTAGACCTGGCAGGGGGCGAGCAGTACTTC.

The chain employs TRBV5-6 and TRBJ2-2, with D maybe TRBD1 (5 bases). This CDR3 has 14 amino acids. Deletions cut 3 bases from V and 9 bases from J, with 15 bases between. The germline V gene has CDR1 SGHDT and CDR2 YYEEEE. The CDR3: CASSSGLGARELFF. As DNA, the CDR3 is TGTGCCAGCAGCTCAGGGCTTGGAGCTCGGGAGCTGTTTTTT.

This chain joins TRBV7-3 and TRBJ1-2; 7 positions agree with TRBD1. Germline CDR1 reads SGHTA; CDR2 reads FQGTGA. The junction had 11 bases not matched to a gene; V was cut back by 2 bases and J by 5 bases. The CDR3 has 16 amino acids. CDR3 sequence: CASSLLDRRLGYGYTF. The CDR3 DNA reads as TGTGCCAGCAGCTTATTGGACAGGCGGTTGGGGTATGGCTACACCTTC. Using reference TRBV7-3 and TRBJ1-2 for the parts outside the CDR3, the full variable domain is GAGVSQTPSNKVTEKGKYVELRCDPISGHTALYWYRQSLGQGPEFLIYFQGTGAADDSGLPNDRFFAVRPEGSVSTLKIQRTERGDSAVYLCASSLLDRRLGYGYTFGSGTRLTVV.

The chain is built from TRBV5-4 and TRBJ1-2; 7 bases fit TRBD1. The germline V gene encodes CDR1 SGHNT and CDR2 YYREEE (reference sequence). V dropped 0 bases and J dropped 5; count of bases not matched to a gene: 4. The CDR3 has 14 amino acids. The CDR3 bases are TGTGCCAGCAGCTTGGCAGGGGGATTGTATGGCTACACCTTC. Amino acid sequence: CASSLAGGLYGYTF.

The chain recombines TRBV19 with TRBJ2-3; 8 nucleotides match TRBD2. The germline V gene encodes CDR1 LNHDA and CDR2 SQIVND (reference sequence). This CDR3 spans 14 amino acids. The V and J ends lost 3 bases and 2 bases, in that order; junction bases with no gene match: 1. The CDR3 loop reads CASSISGDTDTQYF. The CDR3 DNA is TGTGCCAGTAGTATTAGCGGGGACACAGATACGCAGTATTTT. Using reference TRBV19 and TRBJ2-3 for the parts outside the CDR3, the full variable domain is DGGITQSPKYLFRKEGQNVTLSCEQNLNHDAMYWYRQDPGQGLRLIYYSQIVNDFQKGDIAEGYSVSREKKESFPLTVTSAQKNPTAFYLCASSISGDTDTQYFGPGTRLTVL.

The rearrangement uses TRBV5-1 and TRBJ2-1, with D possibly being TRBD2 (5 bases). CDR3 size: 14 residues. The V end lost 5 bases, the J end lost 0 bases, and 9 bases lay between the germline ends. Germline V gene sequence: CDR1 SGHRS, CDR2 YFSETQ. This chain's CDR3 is CASRAAGSYNEQFF. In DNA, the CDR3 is TGCGCCAGCAGAGCGGCAGGCTCCTACAATGAGCAGTTCTTC. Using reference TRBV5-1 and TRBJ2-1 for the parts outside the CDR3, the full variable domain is KAGVTQTPRYLIKTRGQQVTLSCSPISGHRSVSWYQQTPGQGLQFLFEYFSETQRNKGNFPGRFSGRQFSNSRSEMNVSTLELGDSALYLCASRAAGSYNEQFFGPGTRLTVL.

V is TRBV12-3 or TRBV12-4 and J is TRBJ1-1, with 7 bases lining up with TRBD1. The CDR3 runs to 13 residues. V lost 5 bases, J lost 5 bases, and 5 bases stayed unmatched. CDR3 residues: CASSLDRDTEAFF. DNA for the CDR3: TGTGCCAGCAGTCTAGACAGGGATACTGAAGCTTTCTTT.

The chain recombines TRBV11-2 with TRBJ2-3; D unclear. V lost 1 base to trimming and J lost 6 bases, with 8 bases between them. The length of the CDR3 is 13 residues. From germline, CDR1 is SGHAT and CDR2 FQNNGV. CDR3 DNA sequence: TGTGCCAGCAGCTTAGTTGTGGCCGATACGCAGTATTTT. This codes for CASSLVVADTQYF.

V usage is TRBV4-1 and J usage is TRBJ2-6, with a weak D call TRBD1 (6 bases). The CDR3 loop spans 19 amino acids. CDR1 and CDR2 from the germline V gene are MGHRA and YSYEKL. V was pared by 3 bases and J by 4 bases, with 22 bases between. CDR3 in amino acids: CASSHTLPNEGVGANVLTF. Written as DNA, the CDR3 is TGCGCCAGCAGCCACACACTTCCAAACGAGGGGGTGGGGGCCAACGTCCTGACTTTC.

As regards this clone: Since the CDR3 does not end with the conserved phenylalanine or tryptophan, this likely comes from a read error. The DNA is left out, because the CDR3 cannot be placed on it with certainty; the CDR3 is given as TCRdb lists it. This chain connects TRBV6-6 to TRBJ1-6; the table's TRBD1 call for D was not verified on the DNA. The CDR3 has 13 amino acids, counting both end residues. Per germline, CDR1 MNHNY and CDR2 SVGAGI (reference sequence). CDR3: CASSYGQGALYFL.

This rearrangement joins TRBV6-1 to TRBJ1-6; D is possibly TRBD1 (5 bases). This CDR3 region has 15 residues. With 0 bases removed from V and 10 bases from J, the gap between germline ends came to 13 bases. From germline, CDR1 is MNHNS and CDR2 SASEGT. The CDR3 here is CASSEAGPGRSPLHF. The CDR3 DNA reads TGTGCCAGCAGTGAAGCTGGGCCAGGGCGGTCACCCCTCCACTTT.

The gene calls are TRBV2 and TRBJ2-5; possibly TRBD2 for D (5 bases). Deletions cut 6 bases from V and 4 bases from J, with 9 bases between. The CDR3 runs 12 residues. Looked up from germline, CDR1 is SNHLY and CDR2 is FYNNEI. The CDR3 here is CASRDWGETQYF. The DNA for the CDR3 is TGTGCCAGCAGGGACTGGGGAGAGACCCAGTACTTC.

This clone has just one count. The CDR3 bases are TGTGCCAGCAGTTCGGGAGGGGCCCATTCCTATGGCTACACCTTC. It specifies CASSSGGAHSYGYTF. The V gene is TRBV27, the J gene TRBJ1-2; possible D gene TRBD1, 5 bases. V was trimmed by 4 bases and J by 4 bases, leaving 16 bases between them. CDR1 and CDR2 from the germline V gene are MNHEY and SMNVEV (reference sequence). CDR3 length equals 15 residues.

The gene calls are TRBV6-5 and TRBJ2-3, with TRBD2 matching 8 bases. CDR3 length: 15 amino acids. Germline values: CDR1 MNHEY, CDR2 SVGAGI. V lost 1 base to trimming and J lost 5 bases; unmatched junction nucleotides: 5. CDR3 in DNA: TGTGCCAGCAGTTACTGGCGGGGGGCGGGAGATACGCAGTATTTT. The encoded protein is CASSYWRGAGDTQYF.

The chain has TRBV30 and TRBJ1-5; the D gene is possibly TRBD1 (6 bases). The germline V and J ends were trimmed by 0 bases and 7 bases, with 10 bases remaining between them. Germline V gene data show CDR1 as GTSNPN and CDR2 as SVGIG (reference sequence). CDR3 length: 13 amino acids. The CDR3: CAWSVNRAQPQHF. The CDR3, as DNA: TGTGCCTGGAGTGTGAACAGGGCCCAGCCCCAGCATTTT. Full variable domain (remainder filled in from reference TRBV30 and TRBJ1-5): SQTIHQWPATLVQPVGSPLSLECTVEGTSNPNLYWYRQAAGRGLQLLFYSVGIGQISSEVPQNLSASRPQDRQFILSSKKLLLSDSGFYLCAWSVNRAQPQHFGDGTRLSIL.

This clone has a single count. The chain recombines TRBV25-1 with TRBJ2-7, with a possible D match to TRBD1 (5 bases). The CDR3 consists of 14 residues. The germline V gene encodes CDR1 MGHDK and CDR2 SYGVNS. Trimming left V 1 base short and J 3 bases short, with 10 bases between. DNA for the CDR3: TGTGCCAGCAGTGAATGGGGCGGAGACTACGAGCAGTACTTC. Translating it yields CASSEWGGDYEQYF.

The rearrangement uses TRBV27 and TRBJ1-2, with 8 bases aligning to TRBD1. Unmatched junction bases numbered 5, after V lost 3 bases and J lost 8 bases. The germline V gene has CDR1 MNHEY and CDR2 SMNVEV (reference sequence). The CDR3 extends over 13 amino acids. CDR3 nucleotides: TGTGCCAGCAGTTTTTGGGACAGGTCGGGCTACACCTTC. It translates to CASSFWDRSGYTF.

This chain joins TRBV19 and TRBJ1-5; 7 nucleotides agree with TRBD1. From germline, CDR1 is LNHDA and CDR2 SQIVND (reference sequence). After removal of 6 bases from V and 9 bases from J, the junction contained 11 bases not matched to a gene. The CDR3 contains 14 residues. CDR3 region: CASRTPGGIWPQHF. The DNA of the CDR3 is TGTGCCAGTAGGACTCCAGGGGGGATATGGCCCCAGCATTTT. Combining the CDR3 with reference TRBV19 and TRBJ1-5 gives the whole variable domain DGGITQSPKYLFRKEGQNVTLSCEQNLNHDAMYWYRQDPGQGLRLIYYSQIVNDFQKGDIAEGYSVSREKKESFPLTVTSAQKNPTAFYLCASRTPGGIWPQHFGDGTRLSIL.

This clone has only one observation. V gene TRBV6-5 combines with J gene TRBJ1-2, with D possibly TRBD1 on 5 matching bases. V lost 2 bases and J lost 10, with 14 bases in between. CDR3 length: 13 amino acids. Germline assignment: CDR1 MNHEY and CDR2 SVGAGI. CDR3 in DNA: TGTGCCAGCAGTTACGTCAGGGAGGTAGACTACACCTTC. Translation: CASSYVREVDYTF.

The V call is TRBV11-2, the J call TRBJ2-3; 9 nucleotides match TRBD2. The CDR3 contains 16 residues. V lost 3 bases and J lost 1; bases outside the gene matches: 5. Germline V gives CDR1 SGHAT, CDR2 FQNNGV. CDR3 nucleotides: TGTGCCAGCAGCTTGGACGGACTAGCGCGCACAGATACGCAGTATTTT. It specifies CASSLDGLARTDTQYF.

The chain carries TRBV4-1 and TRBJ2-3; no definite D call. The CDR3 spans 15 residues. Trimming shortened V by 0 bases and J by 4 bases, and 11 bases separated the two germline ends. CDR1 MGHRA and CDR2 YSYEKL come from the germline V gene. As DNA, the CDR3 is TGCGCCAGCAGCCAAGATATGGCTCGGGCAGATACGCAGTATTTT. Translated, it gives CASSQDMARADTQYF.

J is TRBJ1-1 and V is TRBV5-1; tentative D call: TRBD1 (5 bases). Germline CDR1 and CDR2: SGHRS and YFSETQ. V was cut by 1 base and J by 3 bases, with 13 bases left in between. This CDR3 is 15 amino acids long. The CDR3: CASSLSGSMDTEAFF. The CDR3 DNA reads TGCGCCAGCAGCTTGTCAGGGTCCATGGACACTGAAGCTTTCTTT. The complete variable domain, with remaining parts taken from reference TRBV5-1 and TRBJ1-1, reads KAGVTQTPRYLIKTRGQQVTLSCSPISGHRSVSWYQQTPGQGLQFLFEYFSETQRNKGNFPGRFSGRQFSNSRSEMNVSTLELGDSALYLCASSLSGSMDTEAFFGQGTRLTVV.